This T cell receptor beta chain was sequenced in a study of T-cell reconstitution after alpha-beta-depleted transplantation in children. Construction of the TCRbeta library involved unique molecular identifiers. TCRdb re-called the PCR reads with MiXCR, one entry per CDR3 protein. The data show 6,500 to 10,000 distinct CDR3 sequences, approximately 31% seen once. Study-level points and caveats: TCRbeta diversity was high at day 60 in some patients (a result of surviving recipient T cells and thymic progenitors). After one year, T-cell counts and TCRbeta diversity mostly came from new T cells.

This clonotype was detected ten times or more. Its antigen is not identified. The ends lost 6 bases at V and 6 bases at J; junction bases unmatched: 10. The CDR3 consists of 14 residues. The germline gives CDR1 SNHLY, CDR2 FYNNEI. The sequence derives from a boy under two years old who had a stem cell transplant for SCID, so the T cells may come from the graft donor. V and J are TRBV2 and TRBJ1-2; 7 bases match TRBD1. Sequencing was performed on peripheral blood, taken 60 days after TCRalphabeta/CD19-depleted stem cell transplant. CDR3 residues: CASRGTVNSNGYTF. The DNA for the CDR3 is TGTGCCAGCAGAGGGACAGTCAACTCAAATGGCTACACCTTC.